These 2 T cell receptor beta chains came from one sample sequenced in a study of cytomegalovirus exposure and HLA in healthy donors. The primer mix had 60 Vbeta and 13 Jbeta primers. Libraries were prepared by immunoSEQ multiplex PCR; TCRdb keeps only in-frame clonotypes and omits some of them. Among about 120,000 clones, 75% to 85% were seen once, and the ten largest hold 4% to 5.5%. Sequencing used PBMCs. The source of these receptors is a man aged 25 to 40 in good health and CMV-seropositive.

A few counts support this clone. This chain joins TRBV6-6 and TRBJ2-7, with TRBD1 matching over 9 bases. CDR3 length: 12 residues. Per germline, CDR1 MNHNY and CDR2 SVGAGI (reference sequence). V lost 6 bases to trimming and J lost 4 bases; unmatched junction nucleotides: 1. As DNA, the CDR3 is TGTGCCAGCAGCGACAGGGGGTACGAGCAGTACTTC. Its protein is CASSDRGYEQYF.

The table lists this clone with a few counts. The chain has TRBV9 and TRBJ2-3; weak D call: TRBD1 (5 bases). The germline V gene encodes CDR1 SGDLS and CDR2 YYNGEE. The CDR3 spans 14 residues. Deletions cut 4 bases from V and 0 bases from J, with 9 bases between. For the CDR3, the DNA is TGTGCCAGCAGCTACAGGATTAGCACAGATACGCAGTATTTT. Protein sequence: CASSYRISTDTQYF.